What follows are 20 T cell receptor beta chains derived from one specimen sequenced in a study of T cell responses to AZD1222 COVID-19 vaccine (dated by TCRdb to about 2021). Reading the label with the study, this specimen's time point is: baseline before first vaccination. Library prep was done by the immunoSEQ multiplex PCR assay. Held by TCRdb, this immuneACCESS table contains in-frame sequences only and omits some clones. Under half of the omission traces to an unresolved V gene where checked; the cause of the rest is unknown. This sample gives 150,000 to 200,000 clones in total; about nine tenths of them show up just once. The ten biggest clones cover 2.6% of the sample. Sequenced material: peripheral blood, taken on day 0 of AZD1222 vaccination. Receptors were obtained from an adult in good health.

V is TRBV15 and J is TRBJ2-3; TRBD2 matches at 7 bases. The CDR3 runs to 15 residues. Germline CDR1 reads LNHNV; CDR2 reads YYDKDF (reference sequence). Unmatched junction bases numbered 7, after V lost 5 bases and J lost 2 bases. As DNA, the CDR3 is TGTGCCACCAGCTTTACCGGGGGGACCACAGATACGCAGTATTTT. This encodes CATSFTGGTTDTQYF.

The chain combines TRBV19 with TRBJ1-1; 8 nucleotides agree with TRBD1. V was clipped by 2 bases and J by 4 bases; unmatched bases: 9. Germline V gives CDR1 LNHDA, CDR2 SQIVND (reference sequence). The CDR3 totals 16 residues. The CDR3 DNA follows: TGTGCCAGTAGTATAAGGCAGGGGGCTGAGGGCACTGAAGCTTTCTTT. Its translation: CASSIRQGAEGTEAFF.

V is TRBV9 and J is TRBJ1-1; TRBD1 aligns across 8 bases. The J segment lost 3 bases and the V segment lost 5 bases, leaving 3 bases of the junction unmatched. CDR3 length: 13 residues. The germline V gene has CDR1 SGDLS and CDR2 YYNGEE. This CDR3 reads CASRQGVDTEAFF. The CDR3 region has the DNA TGTGCCAGCAGACAGGGGGTGGACACTGAAGCTTTCTTT.

The rearrangement uses TRBV3-1 (or the pseudogene TRBV3-2) and TRBJ1-2; D unclear. Germline loops: CDR1 LGHDT, CDR2 YNNKEL (reference sequence). CDR3 length: 14 residues. V was cut by 5 bases and J by 8 bases, with 18 bases left in between. DNA of the CDR3: TGTGCCAGCAGCAGCTGGGCCTTCCGGATGGGCTACACCTTC. Amino acid sequence: CASSSWAFRMGYTF.

CDR3 region: CASTTGRGPGNTIYF. The CDR3 DNA reads as TGTGCCAGTACCACCGGTCGGGGGCCTGGAAACACCATATATTTT. The chain is built from TRBV19 and TRBJ1-3; possible D gene TRBD1, 6 bases. Trimming removed 7 bases at V and 2 bases at J, with 15 bases between. CDR1 LNHDA and CDR2 SQIVND come from the germline V gene (reference sequence). This CDR3 comprises 15 residues.

This clone has more than one count but fewer than ten. This chain connects TRBV7-9 to TRBJ2-7, with D tentatively TRBD2 (6 bases). The CDR3 is 15 residues long. The V gene lost 0 bases and the J gene lost 3 bases, with 12 bases spanning the gap. Germline CDR1 and CDR2: SEHNR and FQNEAQ (reference sequence). The CDR3 DNA reads as TGTGCCAGCAGCTTAGCAGCTGGGGGACTCTACGAGCAGTACTTC. Its protein product is CASSLAAGGLYEQYF. Using reference TRBV7-9 and TRBJ2-7 for the parts outside the CDR3, the full variable domain is DTGVSQNPRHKITKRGQNVTFRCDPISEHNRLYWYRQTLGQGPEFLTYFQNEAQLEKSRLLSDRFSAERPKGSFSTLEIQRTEQGDSAMYLCASSLAAGGLYEQYFGPGTRLTVT.

This sequence joins TRBV30 and TRBJ1-1, with 7 bases aligning to TRBD1. Losses at the gene ends were 3 bases for V and 5 bases for J; bases not matched to a gene: 9. The CDR3 is 14 amino acids. CDR1 and CDR2 from the germline V gene are GTSNPN and SVGIG (reference sequence). CDR3 sequence: CAWSLNRGLTEAFF. The CDR3 DNA follows: TGTGCCTGGAGCCTTAACAGGGGTCTGACTGAAGCTTTCTTT.

The V call is TRBV6-5, the J call TRBJ2-1, with TRBD2 as a possible D gene (7 bases). Germline CDR1 is MNHEY and CDR2 is SVGAGI. V dropped 7 bases and J dropped 1 base, with 11 bases sitting between them. The CDR3 has 14 residues. CDR3 region: CASTRGGSYNEQFF. The CDR3 DNA sequence: TGTGCCAGCACTAGGGGGGGATCCTACAATGAGCAGTTCTTC.

V gene TRBV9 combines with J gene TRBJ2-7; D unclear. V was shortened by 1 base and J by 2 bases, with 7 bases between the two germline ends. Per germline, CDR1 SGDLS and CDR2 YYNGEE. The CDR3 has 13 residues. The CDR3 DNA sequence: TGTGCCAGCAGCGTAAAGGTGACCTACGAGCAGTACTTC. This sequence encodes CASSVKVTYEQYF.

This CDR3 is CASSLDYGYTF. DNA for the CDR3: TGTGCCAGCAGCTTGGACTATGGCTACACCTTC. This chain links TRBV5-6 with TRBJ1-2, with D unclear. CDR1 is SGHDT and CDR2 is YYEEEE in the germline V gene. V was trimmed by 0 bases and J by 3 bases, leaving 0 bases between them. The CDR3 runs to 11 residues.

The J gene is TRBJ2-7, the V gene TRBV7-9, with TRBD1 identical over 8 bases. The CDR3 runs 14 residues. V was pared by 3 bases and J by 3 bases, with 4 bases of the junction left unmatched. Germline-derived CDR1 and CDR2 are SEHNR and FQNEAQ (reference sequence). The CDR3 bases are TGTGCCAGCAGCTTCACGGACAGGGTCTACGAGCAGTACTTC. It codes for CASSFTDRVYEQYF.

J is TRBJ1-1 and V is TRBV20-1; weak D call: TRBD1 (5 bases). The V gene lost 3 bases and the J gene lost 0 bases, with 14 bases spanning the gap. CDR3 length: 15 amino acids. CDR1 DFQATT and CDR2 SNEGSKA come from the germline V gene (reference sequence). CDR3 region: CSASGGSVMNTEAFF. In DNA, the CDR3 is TGCAGTGCTAGTGGGGGGTCGGTGATGAACACTGAAGCTTTCTTT.

This clone was counted between two and nine times. The V and J genes are TRBV5-1 and TRBJ1-2, with 9 bases lining up with TRBD1. Losses at the gene ends were 3 bases for V and 4 bases for J; bases not matched to a gene: 1. The CDR3 is made up of 13 amino acids. Germline V gene lookup returns CDR1 SGHRS and CDR2 YFSETQ. CDR3 DNA: TGCGCCAGCAGCTGGGGACAGGGCTATGGCTACACCTTC. Its translation is CASSWGQGYGYTF.

The J gene is TRBJ1-2, the V gene TRBV19; TRBD1 aligns across 7 bases. The V segment lost 3 bases and the J segment 7 bases; nucleotides outside the gene matches: 14. The CDR3 length is 16 residues. Germline values: CDR1 LNHDA, CDR2 SQIVND (reference sequence). The CDR3 region has the DNA TGTGCCAGTAGTATTTCCCTGACAGGGAATATTGCTGGCTACACCTTC. Amino acid sequence: CASSISLTGNIAGYTF.

V gene TRBV9 combines with J gene TRBJ1-4; D perhaps matches TRBD1 (5 bases). CDR1 and CDR2 from the germline V gene are SGDLS and YYNGEE. V was shortened by 2 bases and J by 5 bases, with 16 bases between the two germline ends. The CDR3 runs to 16 residues. CDR3 residues: CASSVGGISGNEKLFF. The CDR3, as DNA: TGTGCCAGCAGCGTTGGGGGGATATCAGGAAATGAAAAACTGTTTTTT.

The chain joins TRBV7-9 to TRBJ2-7; D might be TRBD2 (5 bases). This CDR3 comprises 14 residues. The germline V gene encodes CDR1 SEHNR and CDR2 FQNEAQ (reference sequence). V lost 3 bases, J lost 0 bases, and 9 bases lay in between. The DNA for the CDR3 is TGTGCCAGCAGCTTCCGGGGAAGCTCCTACGAGCAGTACTTC. It is translated as CASSFRGSSYEQYF.

The chain recombines TRBV30 with TRBJ1-3; 7 bases align to TRBD1. V shed 4 bases and J 0 bases; nucleotides not matched to a gene: 3. The CDR3 runs 14 residues. The V gene's germline CDR1 is GTSNPN and CDR2 SVGIG (reference sequence). Written as DNA, the CDR3 is TGTGCCTGGACCCGGGACAGCTCTGGAAACACCATATATTTT. Translated: CAWTRDSSGNTIYF.

Only one count was recorded for this clone. DNA of the CDR3: TGTGCCTGCTCCAGACAGGGTTGGGAGCCCCAGCATTTT. Protein product: CACSRQGWEPQHF. J is TRBJ1-5 and V is TRBV30; 7 bases match TRBD1. The CDR3 is made up of 13 amino acids. J was trimmed by 8 bases and V by 6 bases; bases with no gene match: 10. CDR1 and CDR2 from the germline V gene are GTSNPN and SVGIG (reference sequence).

This rearrangement joins TRBV7-9 to TRBJ1-2; D unresolved. This CDR3 is built from 14 residues. CDR1 is SEHNR and CDR2 is FQNEAQ in the germline V gene (reference sequence). Trimming shortened V by 6 bases and J by 8 bases, and 19 bases separated the two germline ends. DNA of the CDR3: TGTGCCAGCAGTTTGACCTCGGGAAGTGGAGGCTACACCTTC. Amino acid sequence: CASSLTSGSGGYTF.

The chain couples TRBV28 to TRBJ1-1; TRBD1 is a possible D gene (5 bases). CDR1 is MDHEN, CDR2 SYDVKM, per germline. The CDR3 spans 15 residues. The ends were cut back, 4 bases at V and 5 bases at J, with 17 bases in the middle. The CDR3 nucleotides read TGTGCCAGCAGTTCCCGGGGGTCGGGACGGACTGAAGCTTTCTTT. Its protein product is CASSSRGSGRTEAFF.